The 6 T cell receptor beta chains in this list originate from one sample, sequenced in a study of cytomegalovirus exposure and HLA in healthy donors. The data were produced by immunoSEQ multiplex PCR, yet TCRdb's version contains in-frame clones alone and is incomplete. In the table there are tens of thousands of clones, 85% to 95% of which are singletons. Source material: PBMCs. These receptors came from a woman aged 18-29 years in good health and CMV-seropositive.

The chain combines TRBV6-1 with TRBJ1-2, with D unclear. The CDR3 is 15 residues long. Per the germline V gene, CDR1 is MNHNS and CDR2 is SASEGT. Trimming pared 0 bases from V and 4 bases from J, leaving 12 bases between. CDR3 sequence: CASSEADIPSYGYTF. DNA of the CDR3: TGTGCCAGCAGTGAAGCCGACATACCTTCCTATGGCTACACCTTC.

The CDR3 loop reads CASSLGLADYEQYF. The DNA of the CDR3 is TGTGCCAGCAGCTTAGGGCTAGCGGACTACGAGCAGTACTTC. The rearrangement uses TRBV11-1 and TRBJ2-7, with 7 bases identical to TRBD2. The CDR3 runs to 14 residues. Germline lookup yields CDR1 SGHAT and CDR2 FQDESV (reference sequence). V lost 1 base to trimming and J lost 3 bases; unmatched junction nucleotides: 3.

The chain employs TRBV30 and TRBJ2-7; 9 bases fit TRBD2. The CDR3 sequence is 14 residues long. Germline values: CDR1 GTSNPN, CDR2 SVGIG (reference sequence). The V gene end was trimmed by 4 bases and the J gene end by 4 bases; junction bases not matched to a gene: 8. The CDR3 DNA follows: TGTGCCTGGACCGGCGGGGGGGGAGGATACGAGCAGTACTTC. Translated, it gives CAWTGGGGGYEQYF.

The chain carries TRBV9 and TRBJ1-1; no clear D. This CDR3 spans 13 amino acids. V gave up 2 bases and J gave up 1 base, with 6 bases separating them. Germline CDR1 and CDR2: SGDLS and YYNGEE. For the CDR3, the DNA is TGTGCCAGCAGCGTGGCCAAGAACACTGAAGCTTTCTTT. Protein product: CASSVAKNTEAFF.

The chain combines TRBV7-6 with TRBJ1-1, with D possibly TRBD1 on 6 matching bases. The CDR3 sequence is 17 residues long. V lost 8 bases and J lost 0, with 22 bases in between. In germline, CDR1 is SGHVS, CDR2 FNYEAQ. Written as DNA, the CDR3 is TGTGCCAGCTACAGGGCAGGGACGGATAGAATGAACACTGAAGCTTTCTTT. Residues: CASYRAGTDRMNTEAFF.

The gene calls are TRBV21-1 and TRBJ2-5; TRBD2 is the table's D call and was not checked against the DNA. TRBV21-1 is classified as a pseudogene. The length of the CDR3 is 16 residues. The CDR3 sequence: CASSKALVAVLETQYF. The CDR3 DNA reads as TGTGCCAGCAGCAAAGCCTTAGTTGCGGTTCTAGAGACCCAGTACTTC.